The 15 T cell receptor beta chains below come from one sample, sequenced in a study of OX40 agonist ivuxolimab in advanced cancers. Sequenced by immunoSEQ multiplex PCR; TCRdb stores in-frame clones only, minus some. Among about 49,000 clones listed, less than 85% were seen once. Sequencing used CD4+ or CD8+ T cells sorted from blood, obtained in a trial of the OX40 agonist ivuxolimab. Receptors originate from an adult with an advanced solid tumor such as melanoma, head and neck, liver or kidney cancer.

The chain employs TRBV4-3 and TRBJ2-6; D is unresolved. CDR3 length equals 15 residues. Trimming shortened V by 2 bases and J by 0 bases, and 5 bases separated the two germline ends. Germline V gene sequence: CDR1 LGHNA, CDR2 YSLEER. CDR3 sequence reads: CASSQSLSGANVLTF. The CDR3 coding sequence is TGCGCCAGCAGCCAATCTCTCTCTGGGGCCAACGTCCTGACTTTC.

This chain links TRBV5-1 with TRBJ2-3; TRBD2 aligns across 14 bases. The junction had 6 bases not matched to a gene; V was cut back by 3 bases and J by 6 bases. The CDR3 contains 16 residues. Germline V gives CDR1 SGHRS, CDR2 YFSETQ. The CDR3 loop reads CASSSGLAGDGDTQYF. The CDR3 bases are TGCGCCAGCAGCTCGGGACTAGCGGGGGATGGGGATACGCAGTATTTT.

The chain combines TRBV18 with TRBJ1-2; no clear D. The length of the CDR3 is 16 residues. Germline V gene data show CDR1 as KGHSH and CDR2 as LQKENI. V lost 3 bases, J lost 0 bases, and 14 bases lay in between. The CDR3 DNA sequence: TGTGCCAGCTCACCGACCCGGCAACCAGCTAACTATGGCTACACCTTC. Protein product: CASSPTRQPANYGYTF.

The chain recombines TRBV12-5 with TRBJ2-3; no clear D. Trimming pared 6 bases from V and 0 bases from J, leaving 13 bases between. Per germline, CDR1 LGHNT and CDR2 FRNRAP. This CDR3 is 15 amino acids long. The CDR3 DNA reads TGTGCTAGTGGGCCGGCCAGAACTAGCACAGATACGCAGTATTTT. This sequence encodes CASGPARTSTDTQYF.

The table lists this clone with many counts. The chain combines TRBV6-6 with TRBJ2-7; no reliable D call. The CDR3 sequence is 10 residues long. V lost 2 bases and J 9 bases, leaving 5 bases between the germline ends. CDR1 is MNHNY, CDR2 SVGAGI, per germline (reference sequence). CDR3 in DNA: TGTGCCAGCAGTTACCGTGCGCAGTACGTC. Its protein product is CASSYRAQYV.

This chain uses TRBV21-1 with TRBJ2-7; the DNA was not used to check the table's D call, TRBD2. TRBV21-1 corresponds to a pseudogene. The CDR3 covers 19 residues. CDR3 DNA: TGTGCCAGCAGCAACCCGGTGGACTTCGACGGTCTCAGCTCCTACGAGCAGTACTTC. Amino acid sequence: CASSNPVDFDGLSSYEQYF.

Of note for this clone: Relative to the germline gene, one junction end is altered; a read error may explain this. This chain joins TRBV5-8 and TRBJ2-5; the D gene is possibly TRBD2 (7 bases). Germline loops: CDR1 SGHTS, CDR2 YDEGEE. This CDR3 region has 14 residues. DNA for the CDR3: TGTGCCAGCAGCTCCCTTGGGGGGGCCCAGATGGGGCACTTC. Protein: CASSSLGGAQMGHF. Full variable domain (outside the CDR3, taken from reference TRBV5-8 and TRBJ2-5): EAGVTQSPTHLIKTRGQQATLRCSPISGHTSVYWYQQALGLGLQFLLWYDEGEERNRGNFPPRFSGRQFPNYSSELNVNALELEDSALYLCASSSLGGAQMGHFGPGTRLLVL.

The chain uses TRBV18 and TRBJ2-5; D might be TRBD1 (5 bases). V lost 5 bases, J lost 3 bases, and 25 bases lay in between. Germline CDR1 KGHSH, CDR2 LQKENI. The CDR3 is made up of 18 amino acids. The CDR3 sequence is CASSYMATGATKEETQYF. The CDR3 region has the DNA TGTGCCAGCTCATACATGGCCACAGGCGCCACGAAGGAAGAGACCCAGTACTTC.

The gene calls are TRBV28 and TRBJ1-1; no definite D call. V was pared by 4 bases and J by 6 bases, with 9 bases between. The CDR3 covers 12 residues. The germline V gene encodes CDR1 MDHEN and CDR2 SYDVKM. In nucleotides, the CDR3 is TGTGCCAGCAGTTGGGCCTTGTCTGAAGCTTTCTTT. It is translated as CASSWALSEAFF.

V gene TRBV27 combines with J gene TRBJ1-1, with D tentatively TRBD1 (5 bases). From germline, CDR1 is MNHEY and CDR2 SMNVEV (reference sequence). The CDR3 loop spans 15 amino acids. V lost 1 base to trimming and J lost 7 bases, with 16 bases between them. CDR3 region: CASSLWGTGNLEAFF. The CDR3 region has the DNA TGTGCCAGCAGTTTATGGGGGACGGGGAACCTTGAAGCTTTCTTT.

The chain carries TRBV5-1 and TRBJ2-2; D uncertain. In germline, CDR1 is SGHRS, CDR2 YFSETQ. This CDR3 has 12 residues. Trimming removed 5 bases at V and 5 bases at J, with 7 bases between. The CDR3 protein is CASSSETGELFF. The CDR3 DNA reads TGCGCCAGCAGTTCAGAGACCGGGGAGCTGTTTTTT.

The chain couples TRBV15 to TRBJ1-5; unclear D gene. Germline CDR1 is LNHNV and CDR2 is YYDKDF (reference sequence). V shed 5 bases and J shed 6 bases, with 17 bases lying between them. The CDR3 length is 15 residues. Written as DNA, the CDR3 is TGTGCCACCAGCCTGGGCCCGGAGGGAAGTCAGCCCCAGCATTTT. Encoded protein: CATSLGPEGSQPQHF. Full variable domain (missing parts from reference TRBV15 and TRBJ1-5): DAMVIQNPRYQVTQFGKPVTLSCSQTLNHNVMYWYQQKSSQAPKLLFHYYDKDFNNEADTPDNFQSRRPNTSFCFLDIRSPGLGDTAMYLCATSLGPEGSQPQHFGDGTRLSIL.

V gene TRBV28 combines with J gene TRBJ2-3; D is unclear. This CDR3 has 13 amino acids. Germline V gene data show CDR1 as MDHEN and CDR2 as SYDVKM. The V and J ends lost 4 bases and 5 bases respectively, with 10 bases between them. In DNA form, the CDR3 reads TGTGCCAGCAGTTCCCTTTCTAAAGATACGCAGTATTTT. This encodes CASSSLSKDTQYF.

CDR3 sequence reads: CASSPNGAHATF. The CDR3 coding sequence is TGTGCCAGCAGCCCGAATGGGGCCCACGCCACCTTC. The chain is built from TRBV5-8 and TRBJ1-2; possible D gene TRBD1, 5 bases. The length of the CDR3 is 12 residues. Trimming stripped 4 bases from V and 13 bases from J, with 17 bases between. The germline gives CDR1 SGHTS, CDR2 YDEGEE.

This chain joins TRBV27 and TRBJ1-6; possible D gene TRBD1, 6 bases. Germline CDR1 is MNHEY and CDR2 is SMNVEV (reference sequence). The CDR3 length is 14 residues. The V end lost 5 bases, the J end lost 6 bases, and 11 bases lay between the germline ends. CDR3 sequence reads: CASSPTGGNSPLHF. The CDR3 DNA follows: TGTGCCAGCAGTCCGACAGGAGGTAATTCACCCCTCCACTTT.